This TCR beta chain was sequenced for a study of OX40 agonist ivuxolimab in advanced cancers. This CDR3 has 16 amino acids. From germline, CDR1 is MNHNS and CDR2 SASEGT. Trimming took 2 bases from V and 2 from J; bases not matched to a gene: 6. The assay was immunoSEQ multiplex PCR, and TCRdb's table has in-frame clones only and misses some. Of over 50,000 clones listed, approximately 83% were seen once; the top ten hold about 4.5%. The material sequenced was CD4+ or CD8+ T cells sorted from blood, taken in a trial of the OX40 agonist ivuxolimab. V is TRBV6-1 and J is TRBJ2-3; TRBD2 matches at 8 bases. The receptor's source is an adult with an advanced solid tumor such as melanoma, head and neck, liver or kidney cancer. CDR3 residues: CASSERLAGITDTQYF. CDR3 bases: TGTGCCAGCAGTGAACGGCTAGCGGGCATCACAGATACGCAGTATTTT.